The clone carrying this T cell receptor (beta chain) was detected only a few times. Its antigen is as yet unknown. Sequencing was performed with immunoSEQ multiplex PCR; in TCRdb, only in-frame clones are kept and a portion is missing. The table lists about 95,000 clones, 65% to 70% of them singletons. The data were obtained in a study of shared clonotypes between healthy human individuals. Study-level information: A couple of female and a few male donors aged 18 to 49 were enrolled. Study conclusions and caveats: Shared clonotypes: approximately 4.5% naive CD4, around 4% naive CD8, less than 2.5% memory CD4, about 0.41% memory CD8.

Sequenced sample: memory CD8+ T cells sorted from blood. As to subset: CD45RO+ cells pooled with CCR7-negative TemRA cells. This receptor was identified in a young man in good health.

The CDR3 sequence is CASSLAMSSYNEQFF. In DNA, the CDR3 is TGTGCCAGCAGCTTAGCGATGAGCTCCTACAATGAGCAGTTCTTC. V usage is TRBV7-8 and J usage is TRBJ2-1; no clear D. The V end lost 0 bases, the J end lost 0 bases, and 6 bases lay between the germline ends. Germline V gene sequence: CDR1 SGHVS, CDR2 FQNEAQ. CDR3 length: 15 residues.